The 13 T cell receptor beta chains presented below share a single source sample, sequenced in a study of blood T cell repertoires in COVID-19. The protocol was immunoSEQ multiplex PCR, while the TCRdb copy is restricted to in-frame clones and leaves out a portion. The sample yields a few hundred thousand clones, over 75% seen once. The sequenced material came from PBMCs or T cells enriched from blood (not recorded which). Receptors originate from a woman between 40 and 55 years old who had recovered from COVID-19.

The chain recombines TRBV18 with TRBJ2-3; 10 nucleotides match TRBD2. Germline CDR1 is KGHSH and CDR2 is LQKENI. Trimming cost V 0 bases and J 7 bases; bases outside gene matches: 13. The CDR3 contains 18 residues. This chain's CDR3 is CASSPPFTSGITRNTQYF. The DNA of the CDR3 is TGTGCCAGCTCACCACCTTTCACTAGCGGGATTACAAGAAATACGCAGTATTTT. Full variable domain (outside the CDR3, taken from reference TRBV18 and TRBJ2-3): NAGVMQNPRHLVRRRGQEARLRCSPMKGHSHVYWYRQLPEEGLKFMVYLQKENIIDESGMPKERFSAEFPKEGPSILRIQQVVRGDSAAYFCASSPPFTSGITRNTQYFGPGTRLTVL.

The chain is built from TRBV5-1 and TRBJ2-1; tentative D call: TRBD1 (5 bases). The CDR3 is made up of 17 amino acids. V lost 2 bases and J lost 7, with 22 bases in between. Germline CDR1 and CDR2: SGHRS and YFSETQ. CDR3: CASSLIQAVDLLNEQFF. The CDR3, as DNA: TGCGCCAGCAGCTTAATACAGGCCGTAGACCTACTGAATGAGCAGTTCTTC.

V is TRBV15 and J is TRBJ1-1, with 7 bases matching TRBD1. This CDR3 has 15 amino acids. Germline V CDR1 and CDR2: LNHNV, YYDKDF (reference sequence). The trim removed 0 bases at V and 1 base at J, leaving 2 bases unmatched. CDR3 sequence reads: CATSREPGGNTEAFF. CDR3 sequence (DNA): TGTGCCACCAGCAGAGAGCCAGGGGGGAACACTGAAGCTTTCTTT.

This CDR3 reads CASSPLGQGKNEQYF. The CDR3 bases are TGCGCCAGCAGCCCTCTGGGACAGGGGAAAAACGAGCAGTACTTC. This rearrangement joins TRBV4-1 to TRBJ2-7; 10 bases match TRBD1. Trimming removed 4 bases from V and 5 bases from J; junction bases left unmatched: 8. CDR3 length: 15 amino acids. CDR1 MGHRA and CDR2 YSYEKL come from the germline V gene.

The chain recombines TRBV27 with TRBJ1-2; 9 positions match TRBD1. Trimming took 4 bases from V and 4 from J; bases not matched to a gene: 4. The V gene's germline CDR1 is MNHEY and CDR2 SMNVEV (reference sequence). This CDR3 has 14 residues. The CDR3 DNA follows: TGTGCCAGCAGTTCACAGGGGGCGGTCTATGGCTACACCTTC. Its protein is CASSSQGAVYGYTF.

The genes are TRBV15 and TRBJ1-5, with D possibly being TRBD1 (5 bases). Germline V lookup: CDR1 LNHNV, CDR2 YYDKDF (reference sequence). The CDR3 is made up of 16 amino acids. V was cut by 0 bases and J by 0 bases, with 9 bases left in between. The CDR3 sequence is CATSRDTGYSNQPQHF. The CDR3 nucleotides read TGTGCCACCAGCAGAGATACAGGTTATAGCAATCAGCCCCAGCATTTT.

The V gene is TRBV7-9, the J gene TRBJ1-6, with D maybe TRBD1 (6 bases). V lost 2 bases, J lost 7 bases, and 12 bases lay in between. The CDR3 runs to 15 residues. CDR1 and CDR2 (germline): SEHNR, FQNEAQ (reference sequence). Here the CDR3 DNA reads TGTGCCAGCAGCTTATCAGGGGTTGGAAATTCACCCCTCCACTTT. As protein: CASSLSGVGNSPLHF.

The gene calls are TRBV27 and TRBJ2-1; TRBD2 aligns across 7 bases. Germline CDR1 reads MNHEY; CDR2 reads SMNVEV (reference sequence). The length of the CDR3 is 13 residues. Trimming took 7 bases from V and 3 from J; bases not matched to a gene: 3. The CDR3 here is CASKPSGYNEQFF. The CDR3 DNA is TGTGCCAGCAAGCCTAGCGGCTACAATGAGCAGTTCTTC.

The rearrangement links TRBV2 to TRBJ2-5; D possibly corresponds to TRBD2 (6 bases). The V and J ends lost 7 bases and 2 bases respectively, with 17 bases between them. Germline CDR1 and CDR2: SNHLY and FYNNEI. The CDR3 covers 15 residues. CDR3 nucleotide sequence: TGTGCCAGCACCCCCATCGGAGGGAAGCAAGAGACCCAGTACTTC. This gives the protein CASTPIGGKQETQYF.

The chain is built from TRBV27 and TRBJ2-2; 12 nucleotides agree with TRBD1. The germline V gene has CDR1 MNHEY and CDR2 SMNVEV (reference sequence). J gave up 6 bases and V 9 bases, and 11 bases lay outside the gene matches. The CDR3 loop spans 16 amino acids. The CDR3 DNA reads TGTGCCAGTCGGGACAGGGGGCGGCTTATTCCCGGGGAGCTGTTTTTT. This translates into CASRDRGRLIPGELFF.

This clone was found a few times. V usage is TRBV28 and J usage is TRBJ1-1, with D possibly matching TRBD1 (5 bases). CDR3 length: 15 residues. The V gene lost 5 bases and the J gene lost 4 bases, with 17 bases spanning the gap. Germline lookup yields CDR1 MDHEN and CDR2 SYDVKM. The CDR3 nucleotides are TGTGCCAGCAGTCCCCAGTCGATAGGGGTCACTGAAGCTTTCTTT. Translated: CASSPQSIGVTEAFF.

This chain uses TRBV18 with TRBJ1-6; D is perhaps TRBD1 (5 bases). Germline CDR1 and CDR2: KGHSH and LQKENI. Trimming stripped 3 bases from V and 6 bases from J, with 9 bases between. The CDR3 is 14 amino acids. The DNA for the CDR3 is TGTGCCAGCTCACCGGACATTACTAATTCACCCCTCCACTTT. This codes for CASSPDITNSPLHF.

The chain joins TRBV29-1 to TRBJ2-7, with 7 bases that match TRBD1. CDR1 is SQVTM and CDR2 is ANQGSEA in the germline V gene. The V segment lost 4 bases and the J segment 2 bases; nucleotides outside the gene matches: 5. CDR3 length: 13 amino acids. CDR3 region: CSVGRTGPYEQYF. CDR3 DNA: TGCAGCGTTGGAAGGACAGGCCCCTACGAGCAGTACTTC.